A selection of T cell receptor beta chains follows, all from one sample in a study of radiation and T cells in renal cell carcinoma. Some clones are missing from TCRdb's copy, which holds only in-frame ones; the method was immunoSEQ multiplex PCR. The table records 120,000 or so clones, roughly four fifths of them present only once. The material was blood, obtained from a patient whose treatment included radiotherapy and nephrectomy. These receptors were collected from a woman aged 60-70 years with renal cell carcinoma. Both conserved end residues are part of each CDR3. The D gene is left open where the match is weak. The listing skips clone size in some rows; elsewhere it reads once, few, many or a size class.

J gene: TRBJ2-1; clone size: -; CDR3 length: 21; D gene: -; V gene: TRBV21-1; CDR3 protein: CASSKSCRVAGPKSSYNEQFF; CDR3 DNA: TGTGCCAGCAGCAAATCTTGTAGGGTCGCGGGTCCCAAGAGCTCCTACAATGAGCAGTTCTTC
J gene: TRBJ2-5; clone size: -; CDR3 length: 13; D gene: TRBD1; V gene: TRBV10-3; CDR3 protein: CASRDREQETQYF; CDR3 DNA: TGTGCCAGCCGGGACAGGGAACAAGAGACCCAGTACTTC
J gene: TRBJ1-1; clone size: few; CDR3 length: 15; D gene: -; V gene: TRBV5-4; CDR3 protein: CASSLSQELNTEAFF; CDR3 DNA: TGTGCCAGCAGCTTGTCTCAGGAGTTGAACACTGAAGCTTTCTTT
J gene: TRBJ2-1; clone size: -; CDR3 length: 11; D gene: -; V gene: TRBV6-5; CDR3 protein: CASSSLGEQFF; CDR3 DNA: TGTGCCAGCAGTTCCCTGGGTGAGCAGTTCTTC
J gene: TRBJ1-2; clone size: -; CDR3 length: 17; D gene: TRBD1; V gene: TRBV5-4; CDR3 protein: CASSLALTGRVDYGYTF; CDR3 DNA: TGTGCCAGCAGCTTGGCCTTGACAGGGAGGGTTGACTATGGCTACACCTTC
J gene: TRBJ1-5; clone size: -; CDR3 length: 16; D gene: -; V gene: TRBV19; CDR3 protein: CASSIGGGRANQPQHF; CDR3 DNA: TGTGCCAGTAGTATCGGTGGCGGAAGGGCCAATCAGCCCCAGCATTTT
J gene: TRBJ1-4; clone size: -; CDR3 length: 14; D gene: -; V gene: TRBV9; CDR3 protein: CASSVAGQAGKLFF; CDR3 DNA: TGTGCCAGCAGCGTAGCAGGGCAGGCCGGGAAACTGTTTTTT
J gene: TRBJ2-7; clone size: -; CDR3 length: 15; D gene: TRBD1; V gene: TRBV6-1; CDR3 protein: CASSSRTGETYEQYF; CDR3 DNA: TGTGCCAGCAGTAGTAGGACAGGGGAGACCTACGAGCAGTACTTC
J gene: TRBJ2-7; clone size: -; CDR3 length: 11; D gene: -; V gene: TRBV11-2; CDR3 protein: CASSLEQYPHF; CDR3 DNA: TGTGCCAGCAGCTTAGAACAGTACCCCCACTTC
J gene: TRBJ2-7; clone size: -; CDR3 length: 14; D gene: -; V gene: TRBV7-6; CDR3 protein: CASSLGTATYEQYF; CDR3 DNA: TGTGCCAGCAGCTTAGGGACAGCAACCTACGAGCAGTACTTC
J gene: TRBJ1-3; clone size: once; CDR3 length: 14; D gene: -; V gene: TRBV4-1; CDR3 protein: CASGTDSSGNTIYF; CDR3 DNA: TGCGCCAGCGGAACTGACAGCTCTGGAAACACCATATATTTT
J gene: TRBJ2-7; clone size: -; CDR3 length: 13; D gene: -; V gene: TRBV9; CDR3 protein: CASSASGTYEQYF; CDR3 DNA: TGTGCCAGCAGTGCGTCCGGGACCTACGAGCAGTACTTC
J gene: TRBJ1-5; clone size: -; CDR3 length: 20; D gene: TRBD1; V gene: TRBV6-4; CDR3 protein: CASSHTYFPRQGADLQPQHF; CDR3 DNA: TGTGCCAGCAGTCATACGTACTTTCCGAGACAGGGGGCCGATCTTCAGCCCCAGCATTTT
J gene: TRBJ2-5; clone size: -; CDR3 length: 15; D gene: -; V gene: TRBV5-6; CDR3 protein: CASSLGTGGPETQYF; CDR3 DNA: TGTGCCAGCAGCTTGGGGACCGGGGGGCCGGAGACCCAGTACTTC
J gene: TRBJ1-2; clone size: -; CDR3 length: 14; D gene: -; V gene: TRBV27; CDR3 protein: CASSLSGILNGYTF; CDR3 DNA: TGTGCCAGCAGTTTATCGGGGATTTTGAATGGCTACACCTTC
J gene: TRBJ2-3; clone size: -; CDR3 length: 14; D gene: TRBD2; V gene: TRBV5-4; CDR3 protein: CASSLAERGDTQYF; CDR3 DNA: TGTGCCAGCAGCTTGGCCGAGCGGGGTGATACGCAGTATTTT
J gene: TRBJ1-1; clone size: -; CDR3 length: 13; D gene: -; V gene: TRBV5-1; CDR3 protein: CASSASGQNKAFF; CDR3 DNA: TGCGCCAGCAGCGCGAGTGGACAGAACAAAGCTTTCTTT
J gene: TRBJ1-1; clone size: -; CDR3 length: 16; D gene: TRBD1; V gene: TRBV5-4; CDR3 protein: CASSLPRGQGNTEAFF; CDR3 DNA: TGTGCCAGCAGCTTGCCTAGGGGGCAAGGGAACACTGAAGCTTTCTTT
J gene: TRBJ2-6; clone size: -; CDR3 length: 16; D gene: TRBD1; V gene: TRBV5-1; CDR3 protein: CASSTTGNSGANVLTF; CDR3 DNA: TGCGCCAGCAGCACGACAGGGAATTCTGGGGCCAACGTCCTGACTTTC
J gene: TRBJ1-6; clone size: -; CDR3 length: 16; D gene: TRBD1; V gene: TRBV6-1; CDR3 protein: CASSELRGQGESPLHF; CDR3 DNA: TGTGCCAGCAGTGAATTGAGGGGACAGGGGGAATCACCCCTCCACTTT
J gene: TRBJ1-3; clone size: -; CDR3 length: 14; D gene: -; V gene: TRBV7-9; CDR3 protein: CASSFGGGGNTIYF; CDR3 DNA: TGTGCCAGCAGCTTTGGGGGTGGAGGAAACACCATATATTTT
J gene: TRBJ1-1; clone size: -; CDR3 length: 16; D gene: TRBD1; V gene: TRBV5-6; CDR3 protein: CASSGETGLGDTKAFF; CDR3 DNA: TGTGCCAGCAGTGGGGAGACAGGGCTTGGGGACACTAAAGCTTTCTTT